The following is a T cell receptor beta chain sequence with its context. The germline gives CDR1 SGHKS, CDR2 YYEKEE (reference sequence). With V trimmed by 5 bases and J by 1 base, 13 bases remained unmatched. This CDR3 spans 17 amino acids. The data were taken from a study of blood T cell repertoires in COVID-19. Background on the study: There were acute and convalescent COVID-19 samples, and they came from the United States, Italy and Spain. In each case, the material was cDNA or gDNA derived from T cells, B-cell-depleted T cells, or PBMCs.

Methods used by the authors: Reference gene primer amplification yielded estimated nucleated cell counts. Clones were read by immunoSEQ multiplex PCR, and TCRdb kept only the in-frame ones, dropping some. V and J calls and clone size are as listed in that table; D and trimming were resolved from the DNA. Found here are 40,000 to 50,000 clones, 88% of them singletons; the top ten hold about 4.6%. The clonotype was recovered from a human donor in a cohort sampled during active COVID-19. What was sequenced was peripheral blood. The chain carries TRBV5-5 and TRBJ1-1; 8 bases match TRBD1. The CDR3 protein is CASRPFDPGGTNTEAFF. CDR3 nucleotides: TGTGCCAGCAGACCCTTTGACCCAGGGGGCACGAACACTGAAGCTTTCTTT. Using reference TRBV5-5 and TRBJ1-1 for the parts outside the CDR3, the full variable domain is DAGVTQSPTHLIKTRGQQVTLRCSPISGHKSVSWYQQVLGQGPQFIFQYYEKEERGRGNFPDRFSARQFPNYSSELNVNALLLGDSALYLCASRPFDPGGTNTEAFFGQGTRLTVV.